The clone carrying this T cell receptor (beta chain) was observed a single time. Its antigen remains unknown. These data are taken from a study of cytomegalovirus exposure and HLA in healthy donors. About the study: Earlier work reported around 110 million unique TCR beta sequences from about 200 million T cells. Regarding the study as a whole: A few chains linked to CMV were shown in vitro to be specific for CMV antigens. When the data were analyzed later, several of the most significant clusters appeared to be linked to common viral pathogens.

CDR3 length: 14 residues. Germline V gives CDR1 SGHNT, CDR2 YYREEE (reference sequence). V gave up 6 bases and J gave up 0 bases, with 7 bases separating them. PCR used 60 Vbeta primers and 13 Jbeta primers. Sequenced by immunoSEQ multiplex PCR; TCRdb stores in-frame clones only, minus some. This table holds 150,000 to 200,000 clones, roughly 70% found once. At sampling all donors were nominally healthy, likely with unrecorded immune exposures. The TCR originated in a male donor in good health and CMV-seronegative. V usage is TRBV5-4 and J usage is TRBJ2-6; D remains ambiguous. The specimen was PBMCs. The CDR3 DNA reads TGTGCCAGCAAAGACTCCTCTGGGGCCAACGTCCTGACTTTC. Translation: CASKDSSGANVLTF.